One sample yielded the 8 T cell receptor beta chains listed below, sequenced in a study of metastatic and nonmetastatic thyroid tumors. TCRdb redid the clone calls on the PCR reads using MiXCR. This sample has around 34,000 clones, with about a sixth found just once. Thyroid surgery had not been preceded by any treatment in any patient. Source material: blood. The origin of the receptors is a female donor with papillary thyroid cancer or a benign thyroid nodule (not recorded which). Some clones in this sample may be carry-over from other donors' samples.

The sample holds many counts of this clone. This sequence joins TRBV19 and TRBJ2-3; 7 bases are shared with TRBD2. This CDR3 is built from 15 residues. The ends lost 2 bases at V and 4 bases at J; junction bases unmatched: 6. Looked up from germline, CDR1 is LNHDA and CDR2 is SQIVND (reference sequence). The CDR3 DNA sequence: TGTGCCAGTAGTATATCTGGGGAGGGGCCAGATACGCAGTATTTT. It translates to CASSISGEGPDTQYF.

This clone was observed at least ten times. This chain uses TRBV6-5 with TRBJ1-1; TRBD1 agrees at 7 bases. Germline assignment: CDR1 MNHEY and CDR2 SVGAGI. This CDR3 contains 13 residues. V gave up 2 bases and J gave up 6 bases; unmatched junction bases: 3. Here the CDR3 DNA reads TGTGCCAGCAGTTACGACAGGGTATCTGAAGCTTTCTTT. As protein: CASSYDRVSEAFF.

This clone came up a few times. This may come from a read error, since a much larger clone is one base off. The rearrangement links TRBV2 to TRBJ2-5; perhaps D is TRBD1 or TRBD2 (5 bases each). The CDR3 totals 17 residues. Germline V gives CDR1 SNHLY, CDR2 FYNNEI. V gave up 6 bases and J gave up 2 bases, with 22 bases separating them. The chain's CDR3 is CASSLRGRLARQETQYF. CDR3 nucleotides: TGTGCCAGCAGCCTTAGGGGTCGTCTAGCACGACAAGAGACCCAGTACTTC.

This clone was recorded many times. The chain combines TRBV20-1 with TRBJ2-1, with D perhaps TRBD2 (5 bases). The CDR3 is 16 residues long. Germline-derived CDR1 and CDR2 are DFQATT and SNEGSKA (reference sequence). V gave up 6 bases and J gave up 4 bases, with 22 bases separating them. The CDR3 region has the DNA TGCAGTGCGCCAGGTCAAGCGGCCGGCCATTACAATGAGCAGTTCTTC. This translates into CSAPGQAAGHYNEQFF.

At least ten counts were recorded for this clone. This chain connects TRBV5-5 to TRBJ2-7; 7 positions agree with TRBD1. CDR1 is SGHKS and CDR2 is YYEKEE in the germline V gene (reference sequence). This CDR3 is 13 amino acids long. V gave up 5 bases and J gave up 2 bases; unmatched junction bases: 4. The CDR3: CASSEGQTYEQYF. CDR3 nucleotide sequence: TGTGCCAGCAGTGAGGGACAGACCTACGAGCAGTACTTC.

This clone turned up a few times. The chain combines TRBV2 with TRBJ2-7; D may be TRBD2 (5 bases). V lost 3 bases and J lost 4, with 13 bases in between. This CDR3 has 14 amino acids. From germline, CDR1 is SNHLY and CDR2 FYNNEI. In nucleotides, the CDR3 is TGTGCCAGCAGTGAGGCCCTCCCGGGGTACGAGCAGTACTTC. This encodes CASSEALPGYEQYF.

V usage is TRBV11-1 and J usage is TRBJ2-1; no firm D call. The V and J ends lost 5 bases and 5 bases respectively, with 22 bases between them. CDR3 length: 17 residues. CDR1 and CDR2 from the germline V gene are SGHAT and FQDESV (reference sequence). CDR3 protein: CASSPPNMGRANNEQFF. CDR3 bases: TGTGCCAGCAGCCCCCCGAACATGGGCCGGGCAAACAATGAGCAGTTCTTC.

This clone has ten or more counts. The chain links TRBV12-3 or TRBV12-4 to TRBJ1-5; 7 bases align to TRBD1. The CDR3 sequence is 13 residues long. The junction had 5 bases not matched to a gene; V was cut back by 6 bases and J by 6 bases. CDR3 amino acids: CASRKDRAQPQHF. CDR3 in DNA: TGTGCCAGCAGGAAAGACAGGGCTCAGCCCCAGCATTTT.